Below are 29 T cell receptor beta chains sequenced from a single sample in a study of T cell responses to AZD1222 COVID-19 vaccine (dated by TCRdb to 2020 to 2022). The library was obtained by the immunoSEQ multiplex PCR assay. TCRdb took this table from immuneACCESS and kept in-frame rearrangements with V and J called. Such tables lack part of the clones; where checked against another copy, unresolved V genes explain under half of the gap, and the rest is unexplained. Here the sample has 150,000 to 200,000 clones; more than 85% occur a single time. Clones ranked in the top ten supply under 4% of the sample. The time point label of this sample denotes: about 28 days (+/-7) after the second vaccine dose. The sample here was peripheral blood, taken 28 days after the second AZD1222 dose. The receptors stem from an adult who received the AZD1222 COVID-19 vaccine.

The chain joins TRBV30 to TRBJ2-2, with 7 bases fitting TRBD1. Germline CDR1 is GTSNPN and CDR2 is SVGIG (reference sequence). V lost 0 bases, J lost 0 bases, and 10 bases stayed unmatched. CDR3 length equals 18 residues. The CDR3 loop is CAWSVGPGQAANTGELFF. CDR3 nucleotide sequence: TGTGCCTGGAGTGTTGGTCCCGGACAGGCAGCGAACACCGGGGAGCTGTTTTTT.

This chain uses TRBV28 with TRBJ1-5; 7 bases fit TRBD1. There are 14 residues in the CDR3. Germline V gene lookup returns CDR1 MDHEN and CDR2 SYDVKM. V dropped 7 bases and J dropped 2; count of bases not matched to a gene: 5. This CDR3 is CASKRDSGNQPQHF. The CDR3 DNA follows: TGTGCCAGCAAGAGGGACAGTGGCAATCAGCCCCAGCATTTT.

The rearrangement joins TRBV5-1 to TRBJ1-6; D remains ambiguous. CDR3 length equals 15 residues. V dropped 1 base and J dropped 1 base, with 6 bases sitting between them. The V gene's germline CDR1 is SGHRS and CDR2 YFSETQ. The CDR3 nucleotides are TGCGCCAGCAGCTTGCGGGATTCCTATAATTCACCCCTCCACTTT. Translated: CASSLRDSYNSPLHF.

V gene TRBV27 combines with J gene TRBJ2-3; D not certain. CDR1 is MNHEY and CDR2 is SMNVEV in the germline V gene (reference sequence). V was shortened by 2 bases and J by 0 bases, with 21 bases between the two germline ends. This CDR3 spans 19 amino acids. The CDR3 DNA follows: TGTGCCAGCAGTTTACGCCGTCCTCGTGGACCCGCTAGCACAGATACGCAGTATTTT. It codes for CASSLRRPRGPASTDTQYF.

This chain joins TRBV15 and TRBJ1-2, with D maybe TRBD1 (6 bases). The V end lost 1 base, the J end lost 4 bases, and 16 bases lay between the germline ends. This CDR3 has 16 amino acids. Germline CDR1 LNHNV, CDR2 YYDKDF (reference sequence). The CDR3 reads CATSRGGPTGGYGYTF. For the CDR3, the DNA is TGTGCCACCAGCAGAGGGGGGCCGACAGGAGGCTATGGCTACACCTTC.

J is TRBJ1-1 and V is TRBV6-2 or TRBV6-3; unclear D gene. The CDR3 loop spans 15 amino acids. V was pared by 0 bases and J by 1 base, with 9 bases between. The germline gives CDR1 MNHEY, CDR2 SVGEGT. In DNA form, the CDR3 reads TGTGCCAGCAGTTACTCGTCAGTGACGAACACTGAAGCTTTCTTT. This gives the protein CASSYSSVTNTEAFF.

This chain links TRBV5-4 with TRBJ1-2, with D unclear. The CDR3 is 15 amino acids. Looked up from germline, CDR1 is SGHNT and CDR2 is YYREEE (reference sequence). V was trimmed by 0 bases and J by 2 bases, leaving 11 bases between them. CDR3 DNA: TGTGCCAGCAGCTTGGGTGAGGGTGGAAACTATGGCTACACCTTC. This sequence encodes CASSLGEGGNYGYTF.

The V and J genes are TRBV11-3 and TRBJ2-7; no firm D call. Trimming pared 4 bases from V and 6 bases from J, leaving 16 bases between. The CDR3 runs 14 residues. Germline lookup yields CDR1 SGHNT and CDR2 YENEEA. The CDR3 region has the DNA TGTGCCAGCAGCTCCGATCGGTATCGGGCCGAGCAGTACTTC. Its translation is CASSSDRYRAEQYF.

This rearrangement joins TRBV29-1 to TRBJ1-4; no clear D gene. The CDR3 has 11 amino acids. V lost 4 bases and J lost 13, with 13 bases in between. Per germline, CDR1 SQVTM and CDR2 ANQGSEA. The CDR3 reads CSVGSGVGLFF. Here the CDR3 DNA reads TGCAGCGTTGGCTCTGGTGTGGGACTGTTTTTT.

This chain links TRBV9 with TRBJ2-7, with D perhaps matching TRBD1 (5 bases). The CDR3 consists of 14 residues. Germline V lookup: CDR1 SGDLS, CDR2 YYNGEE. Trimming shortened V by 0 bases and J by 5 bases, and 12 bases separated the two germline ends. CDR3 amino acids: CASSVAGIFDEQYF. As DNA, the CDR3 is TGTGCCAGCAGCGTAGCAGGGATTTTTGACGAGCAGTACTTC.

The chain uses TRBV6-5 and TRBJ2-2; TRBD1 matches 7 bases. V trimming: 5 bases; J trimming: 3 bases; junction bases outside the gene matches: 3. Per the germline V gene, CDR1 is MNHEY and CDR2 is SVGAGI. The CDR3 sequence is 14 residues long. CDR3 DNA sequence: TGTGCCAGCAGTAAACAGGGGTACACCGGGGAGCTGTTTTTT. Amino acid sequence: CASSKQGYTGELFF.

The chain combines TRBV9 with TRBJ2-2; perhaps D is TRBD1 or TRBD2 (6 bases each). Trimming removed 1 base at V and 1 base at J, with 11 bases between. Germline V gene sequence: CDR1 SGDLS, CDR2 YYNGEE. The CDR3 has 16 residues. DNA of the CDR3: TGTGCCAGCAGCGTATATGGGGGGCTGAACACCGGGGAGCTGTTTTTT. It encodes CASSVYGGLNTGELFF.

The J gene is TRBJ1-1, the V gene TRBV11-3; possibly TRBD1 for D (5 bases). This CDR3 contains 14 residues. The germline V gene has CDR1 SGHNT and CDR2 YENEEA. V was cut by 5 bases and J by 3 bases, with 13 bases left in between. The CDR3 protein is CASSNRVGDTEAFF. The CDR3 DNA sequence: TGTGCCAGCAGCAACCGGGTGGGGGACACTGAAGCTTTCTTT.

This clone showed up just a few times. This chain connects TRBV11-3 to TRBJ2-3, with 16 bases that match TRBD2. The CDR3 is made up of 17 amino acids. Germline V lookup: CDR1 SGHNT, CDR2 YENEEA. V was pared by 5 bases and J by 4 bases, with 6 bases of the junction left unmatched. The chain's CDR3 is CASSSGTSGRAADTQYF. The CDR3, as DNA: TGTGCCAGCAGCAGTGGGACTAGCGGGAGGGCCGCAGATACGCAGTATTTT.

The V call is TRBV7-9, the J call TRBJ2-1; 9 bases map to TRBD2. V was pared by 7 bases and J by 5 bases, with 6 bases of the junction left unmatched. The CDR3 is 14 amino acids. Germline V gene data show CDR1 as SEHNR and CDR2 as FQNEAQ (reference sequence). CDR3 amino acids: CASTWTSVNNEQFF. The CDR3 DNA sequence: TGTGCCAGCACCTGGACTAGCGTTAACAATGAGCAGTTCTTC.

The rearrangement joins TRBV6-6 to TRBJ1-2, with D possibly being TRBD1 (5 bases). The V end lost 2 bases, the J end lost 4 bases, and 11 bases lay between the germline ends. The CDR3 totals 14 residues. Germline V gene lookup returns CDR1 MNHNY and CDR2 SVGAGI (reference sequence). DNA of the CDR3: TGTGCCAGCAGTTACGGGGGTATCGGCTATGGCTACACCTTC. It translates to CASSYGGIGYGYTF.

The chain has TRBV13 and TRBJ2-3, with D maybe TRBD2 (6 bases). Trimming took off 5 bases at V and 1 base at J, with 16 bases between the two ends. The CDR3 is made up of 16 amino acids. CDR1 is PRHDT, CDR2 FYEKMQ, per germline (reference sequence). The CDR3 DNA reads as TGTGCCAGCAGCCGTGGGGCACCTAGCGGCACAGATACGCAGTATTTT. Protein product: CASSRGAPSGTDTQYF.

This rearrangement joins TRBV9 to TRBJ2-1, with 7 bases lining up with TRBD2. This CDR3 has 16 residues. The V gene end was trimmed by 0 bases and the J gene end by 4 bases; junction bases not matched to a gene: 7. Germline V gives CDR1 SGDLS, CDR2 YYNGEE. The DNA of the CDR3 is TGTGCCAGCAGCGTAGTGGATAGCGGGTTGTACAATGAGCAGTTCTTC. Translating gives CASSVVDSGLYNEQFF.

This clone was counted between two and nine times. Its ends do not fully match the called genes, so a read error is possible. This chain links TRBV5-5 with TRBJ2-2; tentatively, D is TRBD2 (6 bases). The CDR3 consists of 15 residues. Germline loops: CDR1 SGHKS, CDR2 YYEKEE (reference sequence). CDR3 sequence: CASSWRGPNPGELFF. The CDR3 coding sequence is TGTGCCAGCAGCTGGAGGGGTCCGAACCCCGGGGAGCTGTTTTTT.

The genes are TRBV18 and TRBJ1-2; D remains unclear. Trimming cost V 0 bases and J 4 bases, with 6 bases left between them. Germline loops: CDR1 KGHSH, CDR2 LQKENI. The CDR3 is 13 residues long. DNA for the CDR3: TGTGCCAGCTCACCACCGTCCGTCTATGGCTACACCTTC. This codes for CASSPPSVYGYTF.

This chain uses TRBV2 with TRBJ2-7; D is possibly TRBD1 or TRBD2 (5 bases each). The V and J ends lost 5 bases and 0 bases respectively, with 14 bases between them. The CDR3 totals 15 residues. CDR1 is SNHLY and CDR2 is FYNNEI in the germline V gene. This CDR3 reads CASSIGTGSSYEQYF. For the CDR3, the DNA is TGTGCCAGCAGTATCGGGACGGGGAGCTCCTACGAGCAGTACTTC.

The chain has TRBV13 and TRBJ1-5; unclear D gene. CDR1 is PRHDT and CDR2 is FYEKMQ in the germline V gene (reference sequence). The length of the CDR3 is 14 residues. Trimming stripped 4 bases from V and 8 bases from J, with 15 bases between. The CDR3 nucleotides read TGTGCCAGCAGCTCGGCCGGGGTTTGGGAGCCCCAGCATTTT. Encoded protein: CASSSAGVWEPQHF. The full variable domain, completed using reference TRBV13 and TRBJ1-5, is AAGVIQSPRHLIKEKRETATLKCYPIPRHDTVYWYQQGPGQDPQFLISFYEKMQSDKGSIPDRFSAQQFSDYHSELNMSSLELGDSALYFCASSSAGVWEPQHFGDGTRLSIL.

The V call is TRBV19, the J call TRBJ2-7, with D possibly matching TRBD1 (5 bases). The CDR3 spans 15 residues. Trimming pared 1 base from V and 5 bases from J, leaving 15 bases between. The germline V gene has CDR1 LNHDA and CDR2 SQIVND (reference sequence). In nucleotides, the CDR3 is TGTGCCAGTAGTATAGTTGGACAACCAGGCGACGAGCAGTACTTC. It translates to CASSIVGQPGDEQYF.

In this sample, this clone turned up once. The rearrangement links TRBV6-5 to TRBJ2-3; the D gene could be TRBD1 or TRBD2 (5 bases each). CDR3 length: 13 residues. Trimming took off 8 bases at V and 4 bases at J, with 13 bases between the two ends. From germline, CDR1 is MNHEY and CDR2 SVGAGI. DNA for the CDR3: TGTGCCAGCGCGAGGGGTGTAGCAGATACGCAGTATTTT. Its protein product is CASARGVADTQYF.

The chain carries TRBV5-8 and TRBJ2-7; D is perhaps TRBD1 or TRBD2 (5 bases each). Between the trimmed V and J ends, which lost 0 bases and 3 bases, there was a span of 22 bases. Germline values: CDR1 SGHTS, CDR2 YDEGEE. The CDR3 contains 18 residues. For the CDR3, the DNA is TGTGCCAGCAGCTTGGACCCCTGGGACGGTGAGGCGTACTACGAGCAGTACTTC. This sequence encodes CASSLDPWDGEAYYEQYF.

V and J are TRBV7-9 and TRBJ1-1; TRBD1 is a possible D gene (5 bases). The CDR3 is 15 residues long. Trimming took off 5 bases at V and 0 bases at J, with 13 bases between the two ends. Germline loops: CDR1 SEHNR, CDR2 FQNEAQ (reference sequence). CDR3 DNA sequence: TGTGCCAGCAGCCAAAGACAGTCCATGAACACTGAAGCTTTCTTT. It specifies CASSQRQSMNTEAFF. The complete variable domain, with remaining parts taken from reference TRBV7-9 and TRBJ1-1, reads DTGVSQNPRHKITKRGQNVTFRCDPISEHNRLYWYRQTLGQGPEFLTYFQNEAQLEKSRLLSDRFSAERPKGSFSTLEIQRTEQGDSAMYLCASSQRQSMNTEAFFGQGTRLTVV.

J is TRBJ2-1 and V is TRBV7-2; no clear D. The CDR3 is made up of 14 amino acids. V dropped 1 base and J dropped 0 bases, with 4 bases sitting between them. The germline V gene has CDR1 SGHTA and CDR2 FQGNSA. The CDR3 DNA reads as TGTGCCAGCAGCTTAGACCCCTCCTACAATGAGCAGTTCTTC. Translation: CASSLDPSYNEQFF.

This chain uses TRBV3-1 (or the pseudogene TRBV3-2) with TRBJ1-2; maybe TRBD1 (6 bases). Germline lookup yields CDR1 LGHDT and CDR2 YNNKEL (reference sequence). Trimming shortened V by 0 bases and J by 10 bases, and 12 bases separated the two germline ends. CDR3 length: 13 amino acids. CDR3 protein: CASSQDLGGVYTF. CDR3 coding DNA: TGTGCCAGCAGCCAAGATCTGGGGGGCGTCTACACCTTC.

V gene TRBV4-1 combines with J gene TRBJ2-1, with unresolved D. Per the germline V gene, CDR1 is MGHRA and CDR2 is YSYEKL. V lost 0 bases and J 0 bases, leaving 12 bases between the germline ends. CDR3 length: 17 amino acids. CDR3 loop: CASSQDPARSSYNEQFF. CDR3 in DNA: TGCGCCAGCAGCCAAGATCCGGCTCGTAGCTCCTACAATGAGCAGTTCTTC.